The 30 T cell receptor beta chains below were found in one sample sequenced in a study of T-cell reconstitution after alpha-beta-depleted transplantation in children. A TCRbeta library incorporating unique molecular identifiers was prepared. TCRdb re-called the PCR reads through MiXCR, storing one row per CDR3 protein. Here the sample spans hundreds of thousands of distinct CDR3 sequences, approximately 22% being singletons. The sample here was PBMCs, mostly from graft donor cells, taken 360 days after TCRalphabeta/CD19-depleted stem cell transplant. The receptor set was obtained from a boy under two years old who had a stem cell transplant for acute myeloid leukemia, so the T cells may come from the graft donor.

This clonotype was counted between two and nine times. The chain joins TRBV6-5 to TRBJ2-2; the D gene could be TRBD1 or TRBD2 (5 bases each). V lost 4 bases and J lost 6, with 18 bases in between. The germline V gene has CDR1 MNHEY and CDR2 SVGAGI. CDR3 size: 16 residues. Here the CDR3 reads CASSSSGTLAPGELFF. In DNA, the CDR3 is TGTGCCAGCAGTTCTTCCGGGACCCTTGCCCCCGGGGAGCTGTTTTTT.

This chain joins TRBV10-3 and TRBJ1-5; D remains unclear. V was pared by 6 bases and J by 0 bases, with 9 bases between. The CDR3 is 14 amino acids. Germline CDR1 reads ENHRY; CDR2 reads SYGVKD. The CDR3 bases are TGTGCCATCAGAGACGGTGATAGCAATCAGCCCCAGCATTTT. Translated: CAIRDGDSNQPQHF.

The genes are TRBV30 and TRBJ2-7; the D is unclear. The V gene lost 4 bases and the J gene lost 3 bases, with 16 bases spanning the gap. The germline CDR1 and CDR2 sequences are GTSNPN and SVGIG (reference sequence). The CDR3 contains 14 residues. The CDR3 region is CAWIPMERRYEQYF. For the CDR3, the DNA is TGTGCCTGGATTCCAATGGAGAGACGCTACGAGCAGTACTTC.

The CDR3 reads CASSEAQTLPRTQYF. The CDR3 nucleotides read TGTGCCAGCAGTGAAGCCCAAACCTTACCGAGGACCCAGTACTTC. This rearrangement joins TRBV6-1 to TRBJ2-5; D unresolved. Trimming took off 0 bases at V and 7 bases at J, with 15 bases between the two ends. This CDR3 comprises 15 residues. Germline V lookup: CDR1 MNHNS, CDR2 SASEGT.

This sequence joins TRBV27 and TRBJ1-1, with 7 bases that match TRBD1. The CDR3 contains 15 residues. V lost 4 bases, J lost 0 bases, and 5 bases stayed unmatched. Germline assignment: CDR1 MNHEY and CDR2 SMNVEV (reference sequence). The CDR3 nucleotides are TGTGCCAGCAGTTCCTGGACAGGATTGAACACTGAAGCTTTCTTT. Amino acid sequence: CASSSWTGLNTEAFF.

J is TRBJ1-2 and V is TRBV30; D ambiguous. The germline V gene has CDR1 GTSNPN and CDR2 SVGIG (reference sequence). This CDR3 is built from 12 residues. V gave up 8 bases and J gave up 3 bases, with 13 bases separating them. The CDR3 reads CAVRWGDYGYTF. The CDR3 nucleotides are TGTGCCGTCCGGTGGGGAGACTATGGCTACACCTTC.

In this sample, this clonotype turned up many times. The chain recombines TRBV25-1 with TRBJ2-2; D possibly corresponds to TRBD2 (7 bases). V lost 1 base to trimming and J lost 3 bases, with 15 bases between them. The CDR3 length is 17 residues. CDR1 is MGHDK, CDR2 SYGVNS, per germline. The CDR3 DNA follows: TGTGCCAGCAGTGAATGGGGGGGCAGGGCTTACACCGGGGAGCTGTTTTTT. It translates to CASSEWGGRAYTGELFF.

This clonotype was detected ten times or more. In DNA, the CDR3 is TGTGCCACGGTACATGACGGCGCAGATACGCAGTATTTT. Protein sequence: CATVHDGADTQYF. The V and J genes are TRBV6-6 and TRBJ2-3; the D is unclear. Germline values: CDR1 MNHNY, CDR2 SVGAGI (reference sequence). V lost 10 bases and J 4 bases, leaving 15 bases between the germline ends. The CDR3 sequence is 13 residues long.

Comment on this clonotype: It may be a read error: a sequence one base away is much more abundant. The CDR3 DNA is TGTGCCAGCAGGTTCTCGAACACCGGGGAGCTGTTTTTT. Residues: CASRFSNTGELFF. The chain links TRBV28 to TRBJ2-2; unclear D gene. Germline V CDR1 and CDR2: MDHEN, SYDVKM. The CDR3 loop spans 13 amino acids. Deletions cut 6 bases from V and 0 bases from J, with 5 bases between.

The rearrangement links TRBV5-8 to TRBJ2-7, with a tentative D call TRBD1 (5 bases). Per the germline V gene, CDR1 is SGHTS and CDR2 is YDEGEE. Trimming stripped 4 bases from V and 5 bases from J, with 13 bases between. The CDR3 has 13 amino acids. As DNA, the CDR3 is TGTGCCAGCAGCCAGGACATCTTCGACGAGCAGTACTTC. This codes for CASSQDIFDEQYF.

This clonotype has ten or more counts. This rearrangement joins TRBV15 to TRBJ2-5, with D perhaps TRBD1 (5 bases). Trimming cost V 8 bases and J 1 base, with 8 bases left between them. CDR1 and CDR2 (germline): LNHNV, YYDKDF (reference sequence). This CDR3 is built from 12 residues. This CDR3 reads CATGHSQETQYF. The CDR3 DNA follows: TGTGCCACCGGACACAGCCAAGAGACCCAGTACTTC.

In its sample, this clonotype was seen a few times. The V call is TRBV20-1, the J call TRBJ1-1; no reliable D call. The V and J ends lost 0 bases and 1 base respectively, with 12 bases between them. CDR3 length: 15 amino acids. Germline V gene sequence: CDR1 DFQATT, CDR2 SNEGSKA (reference sequence). This chain's CDR3 is CSARDLFGENTEAFF. The CDR3 region has the DNA TGCAGTGCTAGAGATCTGTTCGGAGAGAACACTGAAGCTTTCTTT.

The table lists this clonotype with a few counts. V gene TRBV20-1 combines with J gene TRBJ2-1; tentatively, D is TRBD1 or TRBD2 (5 bases each). With 6 bases removed from V and 3 bases from J, the gap between germline ends came to 21 bases. The CDR3 spans 16 residues. Per the germline V gene, CDR1 is DFQATT and CDR2 is SNEGSKA (reference sequence). This chain's CDR3 is CSAARGVLPLYNEQFF. The CDR3 region has the DNA TGCAGTGCCGCTAGAGGGGTTTTACCCCTCTACAATGAGCAGTTCTTC.

This clonotype was counted only a few times. The gene calls are TRBV15 and TRBJ2-2; D unresolved. V was shortened by 5 bases and J by 4 bases, with 8 bases between the two germline ends. This CDR3 contains 13 residues. Germline values: CDR1 LNHNV, CDR2 YYDKDF (reference sequence). This CDR3 is CATSLLGTGELFF. DNA for the CDR3: TGTGCCACCAGCCTTCTGGGCACCGGGGAGCTGTTTTTT.

This clonotype came up a few times. In nucleotides, the CDR3 is TGTGCCAGCAGTGAGGGGACTAGCGGGGAGGCCGGGGAGCTGTTTTTT. It yields the protein CASSEGTSGEAGELFF. The J gene is TRBJ2-2, the V gene TRBV12-3 or TRBV12-4, with TRBD2 matching 13 bases. The CDR3 is 16 residues long. Trimming removed 5 bases from V and 6 bases from J; junction bases left unmatched: 6.

At least ten counts were recorded for this clonotype. The rearrangement uses TRBV20-1 and TRBJ1-2, with no clear D. Per the germline V gene, CDR1 is DFQATT and CDR2 is SNEGSKA (reference sequence). The CDR3 length is 11 residues. V dropped 5 bases and J dropped 3 bases, with 7 bases sitting between them. CDR3 DNA: TGCAGTGCTCGGGCCGACTATGGCTACACCTTC. Its translation: CSARADYGYTF.

Many counts were recorded for this clonotype. The chain combines TRBV20-1 with TRBJ1-2, with 9 bases fitting TRBD1. The CDR3 runs to 14 residues. Germline V gene data show CDR1 as DFQATT and CDR2 as SNEGSKA (reference sequence). The ends lost 1 base at V and 4 bases at J; junction bases unmatched: 4. The CDR3 sequence is CSARGGQGSYGYTF. CDR3 sequence (DNA): TGCAGTGCTAGAGGCGGACAGGGGAGCTATGGCTACACCTTC.

This clonotype was recorded many times. The chain links TRBV4-1 to TRBJ2-3; TRBD1 aligns across 8 bases. Looked up from germline, CDR1 is MGHRA and CDR2 is YSYEKL. The CDR3 length is 18 residues. Unmatched junction bases numbered 17, after V lost 2 bases and J lost 7 bases. The CDR3 protein is CASSQMWWGGQGRNTQYF. The CDR3 bases are TGCGCCAGCAGCCAAATGTGGTGGGGCGGACAGGGACGAAATACGCAGTATTTT.

The chain employs TRBV4-3 and TRBJ2-3, with unresolved D. Germline CDR1 reads LGHNA; CDR2 reads YSLEER. There are 16 residues in the CDR3. V gave up 1 base and J gave up 0 bases, with 11 bases separating them. CDR3 DNA sequence: TGCGCCAGCAGCCAAGGGGGAATTTCTAGCACAGATACGCAGTATTTT. Amino acids: CASSQGGISSTDTQYF.

This clonotype came up many times. The J gene is TRBJ2-1, the V gene TRBV7-2; 7 bases align to TRBD2. The V gene end was trimmed by 1 base and the J gene end by 4 bases; junction bases not matched to a gene: 4. The CDR3 runs to 15 residues. Germline V gene lookup returns CDR1 SGHTA and CDR2 FQGNSA. CDR3: CASSLERGVYNEQFF. The DNA for the CDR3 is TGTGCCAGCAGCTTAGAACGGGGGGTATACAATGAGCAGTTCTTC.

Only a few counts were recorded for this clonotype. As DNA, the CDR3 is TGCAGTGCTATCCGGCACGAATCCTACGAGCAGTACTTC. Amino acid sequence: CSAIRHESYEQYF. V gene TRBV20-1 combines with J gene TRBJ2-7; D is unresolved. CDR1 is DFQATT, CDR2 SNEGSKA, per germline (reference sequence). V was clipped by 4 bases and J by 1 base, with 11 bases between them. The CDR3 consists of 13 residues.

This clonotype occurred many times. The V and J genes are TRBV6-5 and TRBJ1-1; TRBD1 matches at 7 bases. This CDR3 is 12 amino acids long. Germline CDR1 and CDR2: MNHEY and SVGAGI. Unmatched junction bases numbered 0, after V lost 0 bases and J lost 8 bases. The CDR3 protein is CASSYSGQEAFF. The CDR3, as DNA: TGTGCCAGCAGTTACTCGGGACAGGAAGCTTTCTTT.

The V call is TRBV7-2, the J call TRBJ2-3; D remains ambiguous. Per the germline V gene, CDR1 is SGHTA and CDR2 is FQGNSA. This CDR3 comprises 17 residues. V gave up 2 bases and J gave up 1 base, with 16 bases separating them. This CDR3 reads CASSLRRLGGGTDTQYF. CDR3 sequence (DNA): TGTGCCAGCAGCTTAAGGCGGTTGGGTGGCGGCACAGATACGCAGTATTTT.

This clonotype was recorded only once. V and J are TRBV27 and TRBJ2-4; 11 bases agree with TRBD2. There are 14 residues in the CDR3. The germline gives CDR1 MNHEY, CDR2 SMNVEV (reference sequence). V shed 5 bases and J 8 bases; nucleotides not matched to a gene: 5. The DNA for the CDR3 is TGTGCCAGCAGTCCACTAGCGGGGGTTGACATTCAGTACTTC. This sequence encodes CASSPLAGVDIQYF.

This clonotype has at least ten counts. The chain joins TRBV7-9 to TRBJ1-6, with D hard to call. The V and J ends lost 5 bases and 0 bases respectively, with 8 bases between them. The CDR3 has 15 amino acids. Germline loops: CDR1 SEHNR, CDR2 FQNEAQ (reference sequence). The CDR3 region has the DNA TGTGCCAGCAGCCCCCGGAGCTCCTATAATTCACCCCTCCACTTT. Translating gives CASSPRSSYNSPLHF.

The chain is built from TRBV12-3 or TRBV12-4 and TRBJ2-1; TRBD1 matches at 7 bases. The CDR3 is 14 residues long. With V trimmed by 3 bases and J by 8 bases, 7 bases remained unmatched. The CDR3 DNA reads TGTGCCAGCAGTTTGTTAGGGGGCAGGGATGAGCAGTTCTTC. It is translated as CASSLLGGRDEQFF.

This clonotype was seen more than once but under ten times. The chain uses TRBV12-3 or TRBV12-4 and TRBJ2-1, with D perhaps TRBD2 (5 bases). The CDR3 is made up of 12 amino acids. V gave up 6 bases and J gave up 16 bases, with 19 bases separating them. CDR3 in amino acids: CASSRRADSRFF. CDR3 in DNA: TGTGCCAGCAGCCGGCGGGCAGACTCCCGATTCTTC.

The chain combines TRBV27 with TRBJ2-7; D remains unclear. This CDR3 comprises 15 residues. CDR1 MNHEY and CDR2 SMNVEV come from the germline V gene (reference sequence). Trimming stripped 0 bases from V and 1 base from J, with 10 bases between. CDR3 sequence (DNA): TGTGCCAGCAGTTTATCGAATACAGTTTCCTACGAGCAGTACTTC. Translation gives CASSLSNTVSYEQYF.

J is TRBJ1-4 and V is TRBV20-1; 7 nucleotides agree with TRBD1. The CDR3 contains 13 residues. V trimming: 6 bases; J trimming: 5 bases; junction bases outside the gene matches: 6. From germline, CDR1 is DFQATT and CDR2 SNEGSKA (reference sequence). CDR3 loop: CSASTGRNEKLFF. CDR3 coding DNA: TGCAGTGCCTCGACAGGGAGGAATGAAAAACTGTTTTTT.

The CDR3 DNA follows: TGCAGTGCTAGATCCCCTCTGACCGCACCTTCCTACGAGCAGTACTTC. This encodes CSARSPLTAPSYEQYF. This rearrangement joins TRBV20-1 to TRBJ2-7; no clear D. From germline, CDR1 is DFQATT and CDR2 SNEGSKA (reference sequence). This CDR3 spans 16 amino acids. V gave up 2 bases and J gave up 1 base, with 18 bases separating them.